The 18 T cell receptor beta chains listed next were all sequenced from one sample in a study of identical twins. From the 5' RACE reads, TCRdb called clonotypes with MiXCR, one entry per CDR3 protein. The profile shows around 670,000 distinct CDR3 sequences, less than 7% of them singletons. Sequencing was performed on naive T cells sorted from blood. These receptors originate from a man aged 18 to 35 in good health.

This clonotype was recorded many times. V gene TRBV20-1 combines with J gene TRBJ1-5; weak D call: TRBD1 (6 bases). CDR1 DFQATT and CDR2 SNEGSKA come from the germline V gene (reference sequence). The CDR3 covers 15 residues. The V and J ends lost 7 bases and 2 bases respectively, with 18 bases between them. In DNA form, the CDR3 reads TGCAGTGTAACTTCGGGGGCTGGGGGCAATCAGCCCCAGCATTTT. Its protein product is CSVTSGAGGNQPQHF.

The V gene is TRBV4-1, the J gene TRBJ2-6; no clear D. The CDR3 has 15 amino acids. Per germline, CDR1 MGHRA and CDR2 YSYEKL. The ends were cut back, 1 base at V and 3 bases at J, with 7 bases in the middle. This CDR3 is CASSQVLFGANVLTF. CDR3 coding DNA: TGCGCCAGCAGCCAAGTTCTGTTTGGGGCCAACGTCCTGACTTTC.

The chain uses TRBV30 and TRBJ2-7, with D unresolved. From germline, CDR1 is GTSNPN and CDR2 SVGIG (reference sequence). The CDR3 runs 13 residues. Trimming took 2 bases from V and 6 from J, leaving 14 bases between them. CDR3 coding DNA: TGTGCCTGGAGTCCCTCGCCTTGGGGCGAGCAGTACGTC. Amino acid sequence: CAWSPSPWGEQYV.

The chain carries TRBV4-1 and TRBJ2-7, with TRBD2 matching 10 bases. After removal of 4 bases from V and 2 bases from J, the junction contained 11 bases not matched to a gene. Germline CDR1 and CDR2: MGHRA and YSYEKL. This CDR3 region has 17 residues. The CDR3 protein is CASSPTFLAGDTYEQYV. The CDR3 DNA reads TGCGCCAGCAGCCCAACCTTCCTAGCGGGAGACACCTACGAGCAGTACGTC.

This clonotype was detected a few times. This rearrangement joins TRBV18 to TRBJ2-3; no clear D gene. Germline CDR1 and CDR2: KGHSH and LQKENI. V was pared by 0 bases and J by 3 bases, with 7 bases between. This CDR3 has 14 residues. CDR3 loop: CASSPPAGTDTQYF. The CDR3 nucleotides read TGTGCCAGCTCACCACCTGCTGGGACAGATACGCAGTATTTT.

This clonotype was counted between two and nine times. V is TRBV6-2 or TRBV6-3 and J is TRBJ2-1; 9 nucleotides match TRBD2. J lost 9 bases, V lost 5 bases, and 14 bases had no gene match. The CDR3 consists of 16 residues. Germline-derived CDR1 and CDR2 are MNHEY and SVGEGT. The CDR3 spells CASSRLAEPGHGEQFF. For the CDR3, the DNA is TGTGCCAGCAGTCGACTAGCGGAGCCGGGGCACGGTGAGCAGTTCTTC.

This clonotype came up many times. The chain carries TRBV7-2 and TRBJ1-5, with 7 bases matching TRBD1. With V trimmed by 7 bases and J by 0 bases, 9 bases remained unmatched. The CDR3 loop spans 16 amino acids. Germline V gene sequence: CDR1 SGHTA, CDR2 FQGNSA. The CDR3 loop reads CASTTGTAYSNQPQHF. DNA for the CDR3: TGTGCCAGCACCACCGGGACAGCTTATAGCAATCAGCCCCAGCATTTT.

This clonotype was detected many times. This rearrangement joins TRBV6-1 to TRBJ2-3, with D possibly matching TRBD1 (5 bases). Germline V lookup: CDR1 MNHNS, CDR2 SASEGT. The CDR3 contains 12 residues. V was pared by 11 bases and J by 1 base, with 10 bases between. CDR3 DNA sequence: TGTGCCGGGGCTACTGGCACAGATACGCAGTATTTT. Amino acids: CAGATGTDTQYF.

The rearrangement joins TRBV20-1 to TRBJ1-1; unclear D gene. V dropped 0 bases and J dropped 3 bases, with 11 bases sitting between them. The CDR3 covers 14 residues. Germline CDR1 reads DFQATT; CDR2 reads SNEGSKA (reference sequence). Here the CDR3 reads CSAREQQGHTEAFF. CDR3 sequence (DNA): TGCAGTGCTAGAGAGCAACAAGGACACACTGAAGCTTTCTTT.

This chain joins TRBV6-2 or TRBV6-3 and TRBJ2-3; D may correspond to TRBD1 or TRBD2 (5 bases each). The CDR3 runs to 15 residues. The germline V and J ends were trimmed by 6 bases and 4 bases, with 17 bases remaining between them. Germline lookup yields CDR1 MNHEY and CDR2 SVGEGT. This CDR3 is CASSPGTKPSDTQYF. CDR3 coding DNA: TGTGCCAGCAGCCCCGGGACCAAGCCGTCAGATACGCAGTATTTT.

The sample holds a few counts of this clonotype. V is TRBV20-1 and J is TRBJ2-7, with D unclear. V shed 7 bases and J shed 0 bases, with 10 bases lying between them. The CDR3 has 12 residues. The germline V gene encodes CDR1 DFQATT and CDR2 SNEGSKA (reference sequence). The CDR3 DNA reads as TGCAGTGTCCCCTTTCCCTCCTACGAGCAGTACTTC. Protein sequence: CSVPFPSYEQYF.

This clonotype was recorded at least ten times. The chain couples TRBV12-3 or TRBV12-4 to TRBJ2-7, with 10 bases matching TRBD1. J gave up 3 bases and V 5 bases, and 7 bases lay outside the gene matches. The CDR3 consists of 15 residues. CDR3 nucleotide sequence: TGTGCCAGCAGTCCTCTAGGGACAGGGGACTACGAGCAGTACTTC. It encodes CASSPLGTGDYEQYF.

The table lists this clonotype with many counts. This CDR3 reads CASSLGQRAYEQYF. The CDR3 bases are TGTGCCAGCAGCTTGGGACAGCGGGCCTACGAGCAGTACTTC. The chain is built from TRBV2 and TRBJ2-7, with a weak D call TRBD1 (7 bases). Between the trimmed V and J ends, which lost 6 bases and 2 bases, there was a span of 14 bases. CDR3 length: 14 amino acids. Germline V gene sequence: CDR1 SNHLY, CDR2 FYNNEI.

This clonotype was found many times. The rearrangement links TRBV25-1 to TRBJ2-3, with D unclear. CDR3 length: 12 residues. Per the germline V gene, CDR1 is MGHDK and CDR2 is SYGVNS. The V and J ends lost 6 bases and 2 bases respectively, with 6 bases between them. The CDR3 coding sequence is TGTGCCAGCAGGGGCTACACAGATACGCAGTATTTT. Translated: CASRGYTDTQYF.

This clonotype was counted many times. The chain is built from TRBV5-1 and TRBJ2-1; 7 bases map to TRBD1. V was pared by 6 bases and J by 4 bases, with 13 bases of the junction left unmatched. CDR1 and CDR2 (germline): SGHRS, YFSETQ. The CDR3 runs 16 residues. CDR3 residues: CASTLRGGQPYNEQFF. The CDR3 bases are TGCGCCAGCACCCTACGTGGGGGACAGCCATACAATGAGCAGTTCTTC. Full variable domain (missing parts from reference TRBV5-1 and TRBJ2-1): KAGVTQTPRYLIKTRGQQVTLSCSPISGHRSVSWYQQTPGQGLQFLFEYFSETQRNKGNFPGRFSGRQFSNSRSEMNVSTLELGDSALYLCASTLRGGQPYNEQFFGPGTRLTVL.

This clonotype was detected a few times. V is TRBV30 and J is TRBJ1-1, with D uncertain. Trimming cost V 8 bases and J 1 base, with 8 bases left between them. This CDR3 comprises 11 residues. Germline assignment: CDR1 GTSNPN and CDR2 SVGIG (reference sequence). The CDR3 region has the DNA TGTGCCGGCTACAGGAACACTGAAGCTTTCTTT. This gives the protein CAGYRNTEAFF.

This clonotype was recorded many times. The CDR3, as DNA: TGTGCCAGCAGTTTAGACAGGAAAGGGGCCAAAAACATTCAGTACTTC. This codes for CASSLDRKGAKNIQYF. The V call is TRBV12-3 or TRBV12-4, the J call TRBJ2-4; a weak D match, TRBD1 (5 bases). Trimming shortened V by 1 base and J by 1 base, and 11 bases separated the two germline ends. The CDR3 consists of 16 residues.

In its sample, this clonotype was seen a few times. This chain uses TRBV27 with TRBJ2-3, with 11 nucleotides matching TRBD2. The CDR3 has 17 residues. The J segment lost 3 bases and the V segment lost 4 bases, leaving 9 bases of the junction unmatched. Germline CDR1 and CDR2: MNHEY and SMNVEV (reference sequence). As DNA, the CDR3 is TGTGCCAGCAGTTCCTCGAAACTAGCGGGGGTGACAGATACGCAGTATTTT. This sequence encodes CASSSSKLAGVTDTQYF.